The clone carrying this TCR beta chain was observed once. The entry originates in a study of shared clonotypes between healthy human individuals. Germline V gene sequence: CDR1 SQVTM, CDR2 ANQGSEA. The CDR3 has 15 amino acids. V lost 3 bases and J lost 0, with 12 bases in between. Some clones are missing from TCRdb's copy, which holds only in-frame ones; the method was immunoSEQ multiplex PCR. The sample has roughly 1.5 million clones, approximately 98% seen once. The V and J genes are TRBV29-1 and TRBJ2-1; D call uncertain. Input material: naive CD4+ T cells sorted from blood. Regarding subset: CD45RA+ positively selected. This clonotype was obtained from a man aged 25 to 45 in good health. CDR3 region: CSVDRDTGSYNEQFF. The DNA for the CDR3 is TGCAGCGTTGACAGAGACACCGGCTCCTACAATGAGCAGTTCTTC.